Here is one TCR beta chain with its context. Its antigen remains unknown. Data came from immunoSEQ multiplex PCR; TCRdb stores just in-frame clones and leaves some out. The sample contains more than 95,000 clones, 86% of which appear only once. The sample comes from a study of T cell responses to AZD1222 COVID-19 vaccine. The study, taken as a whole, reports: Among the donors, most were white British and more were female, and clonal diversity was possibly underestimated.

The V end lost 1 base, the J end lost 1 base, and 17 bases lay between the germline ends. This CDR3 is 17 amino acids long. The germline CDR1 and CDR2 sequences are SGHRS and YFSETQ. The sequence came from an adult who received the MenACWY meningococcal vaccine as a control. This specimen was peripheral blood, taken 28 days after the second dose of the MenACWY control vaccine. The gene calls are TRBV5-1 and TRBJ1-2, with D unclear. The CDR3 spells CASSLKVSGSLNYGYTF. CDR3 bases: TGCGCCAGCAGCTTGAAGGTATCGGGGTCCCTTAACTATGGCTACACCTTC.